This T cell receptor beta chain was identified during a study of read filtering for tumor transcriptome and immune sequencing. Study as a whole: 8 patients were R-ISS I, 16 were R-ISS II, about seven were R-ISS III.

This clonotype appeared many times. Germline V gene data show CDR1 as MDHEN and CDR2 as SYDVKM. There are 13 residues in the CDR3. V was shortened by 6 bases and J by 7 bases, with 12 bases between the two germline ends. From about 0.4 ug of RNA, a library with molecular barcoded alpha/delta and beta/gamma adaptors was made. TCRdb used MiXCR to reprocess the reads, holding one entry per CDR3 protein. The repertoire includes around 65,000 distinct CDR3 sequences, 15% to 20% of them detected once, and 11% sits in the top ten. This TCR derives from a donor aged 40 or older with multiple myeloma. The sequenced sample was a population of CD138-negative cells sorted from bone marrow. The genes are TRBV28 and TRBJ2-2, with D tentatively TRBD1 or TRBD2 (5 bases each). CDR3 amino acids: CASRTGTHGELFF. The CDR3 DNA follows: TGTGCCAGCAGGACCGGGACCCACGGGGAGCTGTTTTTT.